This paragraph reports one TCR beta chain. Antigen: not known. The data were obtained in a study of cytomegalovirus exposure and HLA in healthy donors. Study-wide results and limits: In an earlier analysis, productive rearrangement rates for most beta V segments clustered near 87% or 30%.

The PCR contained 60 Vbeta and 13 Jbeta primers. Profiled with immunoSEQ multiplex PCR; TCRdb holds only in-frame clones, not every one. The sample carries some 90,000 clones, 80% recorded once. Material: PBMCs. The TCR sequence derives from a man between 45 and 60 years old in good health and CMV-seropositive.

CDR3 DNA: TGCAGCGTTGAAGACGCAGGAATCGATGGCTACACCTTC. Amino acids: CSVEDAGIDGYTF. The V call is TRBV29-1, the J call TRBJ1-2, with D hard to call. CDR1 and CDR2 from the germline V gene are SQVTM and ANQGSEA. The CDR3 is 13 residues long. V lost 0 bases and J 6 bases, leaving 11 bases between the germline ends. Filled out from reference TRBV29-1 and TRBJ1-2, the complete variable domain reads SAVISQKPSRDICQRGTSLTIQCQVDSQVTMMFWYRQQPGQSLTLIATANQGSEATYESGFVIDKFPISRPNLTFSTLTVSNMSPEDSSIYLCSVEDAGIDGYTFGSGTRLTVV.